These T cell receptor beta chains were read from a single sample in a study of blood T cell repertoires in COVID-19. Using immunoSEQ multiplex PCR, the repertoire was profiled, and TCRdb retains in-frame clones only, with some absent. Counted here are fewer than 250,000 clones, approximately 80% occurring once; the ten biggest clones make up 20%. Sequencing was carried out using peripheral blood. The receptors were gathered from a human donor in a cohort sampled during active COVID-19. Each CDR3 is given with its conserved first and last residue. The D gene is left open where the match is weak. Part of the rows lack a size; the others show once, few, many or a class for expanded clones.

J | V | D | size | DNA | CDR3
TRBJ1-2 | TRBV7-9 | . | . | TGTGCCAGCAGCCCTCAGACAGCGTATGGCTACACCTTC | CASSPQTAYGYTF
TRBJ2-7 | TRBV23-1 | TRBD2 | . | TGCGCCAGCAGTCCCGGGGGGTTCTACGAGCAGTACTTC | CASSPGGFYEQYF
TRBJ2-5 | TRBV30 | TRBD2 | once | TGTGCCTGGAATAGCGGGGGGGAGAGCGGCGTGACCCAGTACTTC | CAWNSGGESGVTQYF
TRBJ1-3 | TRBV9 | . | . | TGTGCCAGCAGCGTAGAGATCGGAGTCGGGTTTGGAAACACCATATATTTT | CASSVEIGVGFGNTIYF
TRBJ1-4 | TRBV10-3 | . | . | TGTGCCATCAGTGACCACGGGGCAACTAATGAAAAACTGTTTTTT | CAISDHGATNEKLFF
TRBJ2-3 | TRBV19 | TRBD2 | . | TGTGCCAGCCGGGGAGGGCTCTTCACAGATACGCAGTATTTT | CASRGGLFTDTQYF
TRBJ2-3 | TRBV24-1 | TRBD1 | . | TGTGCCACCAGTGACCCGGGACAGACTAGCACAGATACGCAGTATTTT | CATSDPGQTSTDTQYF
TRBJ2-5 | TRBV19 | TRBD2 | . | TGTGCCTGCAGCGGGGCAGAGACCCAGTACTTC | CACSGAETQYF
TRBJ2-1 | TRBV5-1 | TRBD1 | . | TGCGCCACCACCTCCGACAGGGGCCACAATGAGCAGTTCTTC | CATTSDRGHNEQFF
TRBJ2-5 | TRBV27 | . | . | TGTGCCAGCAGTTTATCAGGGGCTTGGGAGACCCAGTACTTC | CASSLSGAWETQYF
TRBJ2-1 | TRBV5-1 | TRBD2 | . | TGCGCCAGCAGCGAGGGAGGACTAGCGGGAGTCCCCTTGATCTTC | CASSEGGLAGVPLIF
TRBJ2-3 | TRBV7-3 | . | . | TGTGCCAGCAGCTTGACAGGTCCAGATACGCAGTATTTT | CASSLTGPDTQYF
TRBJ2-1 | TRBV15 | TRBD1 | . | TGTGCCACCAGCGACGCCGGGACAGTGTTGGATGAGCAGTTCTTC | CATSDAGTVLDEQFF
TRBJ1-1 | TRBV7-9 | TRBD1 | . | TGTGCCAGCAGCCGAAGACAGGGTAACACTGAAGCTTTCTTT | CASSRRQGNTEAFF
TRBJ1-2 | TRBV5-4 | TRBD1 | few | TGTGCCAGCAGCTTGCCCCAGGGACAGGGGCTCCCCTACACCTTC | CASSLPQGQGLPYTF
TRBJ1-1 | TRBV11-2 | TRBD1 | . | TGTGCCAGCAGCCGGATCGAAGACAGGGCGGTTTTTGACACTGAAGCTTTCTTT | CASSRIEDRAVFDTEAFF
TRBJ2-7 | TRBV27 | . | once | TGTGCCAGCAAAAGATATCGGGGTTTCTACGAGCAGTACTTC | CASKRYRGFYEQYF
TRBJ2-2 | TRBV6-4 | TRBD1 | . | TGTGCCAGCGAGGGACAGCCGAACACCGGGGAGCTGTTTTTT | CASEGQPNTGELFF
TRBJ2-3 | TRBV29-1 | . | . | TGCAGCGTTGTTTTCTCCAGGACAGATACGCAGTATTTT | CSVVFSRTDTQYF
TRBJ2-1 | TRBV3-1/TRBV3-2 | TRBD2 | . | TGTGCCAGCAGCCTGCGGAGCGGGGCTTACAATGAGCAGTTCTTC | CASSLRSGAYNEQFF